This T cell receptor delta chain emerged from a study of gamma-delta T cells after stem cell transplantation. TCRdb reanalysed the RT-PCR reads via CATT. Of about 1,300 delta-chain clones detected, about 30% appear once; the ten largest clones hold approximately 40%. In regard to this clone: A single base is all that separates this from a far larger clone, so a read error is likely. In the same sample, other DNA sequences code for this CDR3.

The CDR3 runs 22 residues. Looked up from germline, CDR1 is TSWWSYY and CDR2 is QGS. This TCR was recovered from a human donor. It is not recorded whose cells these are; they may come from a transplant donor. The sequencing input was gamma-delta T cells. This chain links TRDV1 with TRDJ1, with 10 bases lining up with TRDD3. The CDR3 loop reads CALGESPSPRRWGIPRGDKLIF. The CDR3 nucleotides read TGTGCCCTTGGGGAAAGTCCTTCCCCCCGTCGGTGGGGGATACCCCGCGGGGATAAACTCATCTTT.